These 30 T cell receptor beta chains originate from one sample sequenced in a study of shared clonotypes between healthy human individuals. Naive-designated CD8 cells lacked CD45RO, were positively enriched for CCR7, and omitted terminally differentiated effector memory CD45RA+ cells. The table came from immunoSEQ multiplex PCR; TCRdb's copy has only in-frame clones and leaves some out. The data hold roughly 2.1 million clones, with more than 85% observed a single time. Sequencing was performed on naive CD8+ T cells from PBMCs. These receptors were obtained from a man aged 18-30 years in good health. Some clones in this sample may be carry-over from other donors' samples.

Only a few counts were recorded for this clone. The chain recombines TRBV30 with TRBJ1-1, with a possible D match to TRBD1 (6 bases). The germline CDR1 and CDR2 sequences are GTSNPN and SVGIG (reference sequence). This CDR3 region has 13 residues. Deletions cut 4 bases from V and 4 bases from J, with 13 bases between. The CDR3 nucleotides read TGTGCCTGGATTATCACAGGGAGCACTGAAGCTTTCTTT. It codes for CAWIITGSTEAFF.

This clone has just one count. J is TRBJ2-7 and V is TRBV7-9, with D perhaps assigned TRBD1 or TRBD2 (5 bases each). The CDR3 covers 13 residues. The germline CDR1 and CDR2 sequences are SEHNR and FQNEAQ (reference sequence). V was cut by 6 bases and J by 1 base, with 10 bases left in between. CDR3 amino acids: CASRRDGSYEQYF. In DNA, the CDR3 is TGTGCCAGCAGAAGGGACGGATCCTACGAGCAGTACTTC.

A few counts support this clone. The same CDR3 arises from other DNA sequences in this sample as well. The chain joins TRBV9 to TRBJ2-1, with 12 bases lining up with TRBD2. V dropped 5 bases and J dropped 8; count of bases not matched to a gene: 5. CDR3 length: 14 residues. Germline assignment: CDR1 SGDLS and CDR2 YYNGEE. The CDR3 spells CASSPGLAGYEQFF. As DNA, the CDR3 is TGTGCCAGCAGTCCGGGACTAGCGGGTTATGAGCAGTTCTTC.

This clone was seen only a few times. The chain employs TRBV19 and TRBJ1-1; maybe TRBD1 (5 bases). Per germline, CDR1 LNHDA and CDR2 SQIVND (reference sequence). V dropped 4 bases and J dropped 1 base, with 13 bases sitting between them. The CDR3 totals 15 residues. The CDR3 DNA reads TGTGCCAGTAGTACCTTTCTCGGGACGAACACTGAAGCTTTCTTT. This sequence encodes CASSTFLGTNTEAFF.

The rearrangement joins TRBV4-3 to TRBJ2-7; 7 positions agree with TRBD1. After removal of 3 bases from V and 4 bases from J, the junction contained 9 bases not matched to a gene. CDR1 and CDR2 from the germline V gene are LGHNA and YSLEER. CDR3 size: 15 residues. The DNA for the CDR3 is TGCGCCAGCAGCCAGGGGACAGCGCCCGGGTACGAGCAGTACTTC. Its translation is CASSQGTAPGYEQYF.

Concerning this clone itself: The sample has other DNA sequences that encode this CDR3 too. The chain uses TRBV28 and TRBJ1-1; possible D gene TRBD1, 6 bases. Trimming took off 5 bases at V and 8 bases at J, with 12 bases between the two ends. Looked up from germline, CDR1 is MDHEN and CDR2 is SYDVKM. CDR3 length equals 12 residues. CDR3 loop: CASSLRTAEAFF. CDR3 nucleotides: TGTGCCAGCAGTCTCCGGACAGCCGAAGCTTTCTTT.

The V call is TRBV2, the J call TRBJ2-2, with 13 bases lining up with TRBD2. The CDR3 totals 17 residues. The germline gives CDR1 SNHLY, CDR2 FYNNEI. The V gene end was trimmed by 8 bases and the J gene end by 1 base; junction bases not matched to a gene: 7. In DNA, the CDR3 is TGTGCCAGCCGTGGACTAGCGGGAGACAAGAACACCGGGGAGCTGTTTTTT. Translated, it gives CASRGLAGDKNTGELFF.

The chain is built from TRBV30 and TRBJ2-3, with D uncertain. CDR1 and CDR2 from the germline V gene are GTSNPN and SVGIG (reference sequence). V lost 0 bases and J 6 bases, leaving 13 bases between the germline ends. The CDR3 contains 14 residues. CDR3 DNA: TGTGCCTGGAGTGTACTTGGTTCGGCCGATACGCAGTATTTT. Translating it yields CAWSVLGSADTQYF.

V is TRBV4-2 and J is TRBJ2-7, with 9 bases that match TRBD2. CDR1 and CDR2 (germline): LGHNA, YNFKEQ. The CDR3 has 16 residues. V trimming: 5 bases; J trimming: 4 bases; junction bases outside the gene matches: 12. As DNA, the CDR3 is TGTGCCAGCAGCGGTCCGGGACTAGCCGGACCGTACGAGCAGTACTTC. It specifies CASSGPGLAGPYEQYF.

The chain combines TRBV19 with TRBJ1-4; TRBD1 matches at 7 bases. This CDR3 region has 13 residues. Per the germline V gene, CDR1 is LNHDA and CDR2 is SQIVND (reference sequence). V gave up 4 bases and J gave up 8 bases; unmatched junction bases: 4. The CDR3 nucleotides read TGTGCCAGTAGTAGCCTGACAGGGGAAAAACTGTTTTTT. This gives the protein CASSSLTGEKLFF.

This clone appeared once. The rearrangement links TRBV7-8 to TRBJ1-2; D unresolved. CDR1 is SGHVS, CDR2 FQNEAQ, per germline. V lost 2 bases to trimming and J lost 4 bases, with 14 bases between them. The CDR3 is 15 residues long. The CDR3 region has the DNA TGTGCCAGCAGCTTAAGCGGTGTCAGGCCCTATGGCTACACCTTC. This gives the protein CASSLSGVRPYGYTF.

The chain couples TRBV29-1 to TRBJ2-1; no clear D. Germline CDR1 reads SQVTM; CDR2 reads ANQGSEA. The CDR3 is made up of 12 amino acids. Trimming took off 7 bases at V and 10 bases at J, with 17 bases between the two ends. The CDR3 coding sequence is TGCAGCGCCCGCCCCTCGGCTTTGGAGCAGTTCTTC. Amino acids: CSARPSALEQFF.

The V call is TRBV7-9, the J call TRBJ2-5, with D uncertain. V was clipped by 4 bases and J by 4 bases, with 7 bases between them. Germline-derived CDR1 and CDR2 are SEHNR and FQNEAQ (reference sequence). The CDR3 covers 12 residues. The CDR3: CASSSTLETQYF. Here the CDR3 DNA reads TGTGCCAGCAGCTCTACCTTAGAGACCCAGTACTTC.

The chain combines TRBV5-4 with TRBJ2-3; D could derive from TRBD1 or TRBD2 (5 bases each). CDR3 length: 16 residues. The germline gives CDR1 SGHNT, CDR2 YYREEE (reference sequence). The germline V and J ends were trimmed by 1 base and 0 bases, with 12 bases remaining between them. CDR3 region: CASSLSGGGSTDTQYF. Written as DNA, the CDR3 is TGTGCCAGCAGCTTGAGCGGTGGGGGTAGCACAGATACGCAGTATTTT.

V and J are TRBV7-3 and TRBJ1-1; no clear D. The CDR3 is made up of 16 amino acids. The V gene's germline CDR1 is SGHTA and CDR2 FQGTGA. V lost 5 bases and J lost 1, with 17 bases in between. CDR3 coding DNA: TGTGCCAGCAGCCCCACACACCTATCGCGGAACACTGAAGCTTTCTTT. This codes for CASSPTHLSRNTEAFF.

J is TRBJ2-3 and V is TRBV15, with D tentatively TRBD1 or TRBD2 (5 bases each). With 5 bases removed from V and 4 bases from J, the gap between germline ends came to 16 bases. Germline V gene sequence: CDR1 LNHNV, CDR2 YYDKDF (reference sequence). The CDR3 length is 15 residues. DNA for the CDR3: TGTGCCACCAGCGGAGCCGGGGCCTATTCAGATACGCAGTATTTT. Its protein product is CATSGAGAYSDTQYF.

The V gene is TRBV7-9, the J gene TRBJ1-1; weak D call: TRBD1 (6 bases). The V gene lost 5 bases and the J gene lost 4 bases, with 26 bases spanning the gap. CDR1 and CDR2 (germline): SEHNR, FQNEAQ (reference sequence). This CDR3 is built from 18 residues. The CDR3, as DNA: TGTGCCAGCAGCCATCCCGTTAGGCAGGGGCCCTCGGCCACTGAAGCTTTCTTT. It specifies CASSHPVRQGPSATEAFF.

The chain recombines TRBV15 with TRBJ1-5; a weak D match, TRBD1 (6 bases). V was pared by 5 bases and J by 0 bases, with 17 bases between. The CDR3 runs 17 residues. Germline CDR1 is LNHNV and CDR2 is YYDKDF (reference sequence). CDR3 amino acids: CATSVKPRQDSNQPQHF. The CDR3 bases are TGTGCCACCAGCGTTAAACCGAGACAGGATAGCAATCAGCCCCAGCATTTT.

This chain joins TRBV4-1 and TRBJ2-1, with 7 positions matching TRBD2. Per the germline V gene, CDR1 is MGHRA and CDR2 is YSYEKL. The CDR3 runs to 16 residues. With V trimmed by 4 bases and J by 6 bases, 12 bases remained unmatched. This chain's CDR3 is CASSPQFAGEVNEQFF. DNA for the CDR3: TGCGCCAGCAGCCCCCAGTTCGCGGGAGAGGTCAATGAGCAGTTCTTC.

The rearrangement links TRBV6-5 to TRBJ1-2, with TRBD1 as a possible D gene (5 bases). This CDR3 is built from 15 residues. V was clipped by 2 bases and J by 2 bases, with 12 bases between them. Germline-derived CDR1 and CDR2 are MNHEY and SVGAGI. In DNA, the CDR3 is TGTGCCAGCAGTTACGGGGACGGACCAAACTATGGCTACACCTTC. This sequence encodes CASSYGDGPNYGYTF.

This chain connects TRBV7-3 to TRBJ2-1; D uncertain. Trimming took 0 bases from V and 1 from J, leaving 7 bases between them. Germline CDR1 reads SGHTA; CDR2 reads FQGTGA. The CDR3 is 15 residues long. The CDR3 is CASSLTTGSYNEQFF. The CDR3 nucleotides read TGTGCCAGCAGCTTAACGACGGGTTCCTACAATGAGCAGTTCTTC.

The chain employs TRBV11-2 and TRBJ1-1, with D possibly TRBD1 on 5 matching bases. CDR1 and CDR2 (germline): SGHAT, FQNNGV. V was cut by 5 bases and J by 6 bases, with 10 bases left in between. This CDR3 contains 12 residues. The CDR3 region has the DNA TGTGCCAGCAGCGATCAGGGAGCTGAAGCTTTCTTT. This translates into CASSDQGAEAFF.

This sequence joins TRBV6-1 and TRBJ2-7; 16 bases match TRBD2. Looked up from germline, CDR1 is MNHNS and CDR2 is SASEGT. The CDR3 spans 17 residues. After removal of 4 bases from V and 4 bases from J, the junction contained 7 bases not matched to a gene. The CDR3 coding sequence is TGTGCCAGCAGTGGCCCGGGACTAGCGGGAGGGCCTTACGAGCAGTACTTC. Protein product: CASSGPGLAGGPYEQYF.

This clone has only one observation. The rearrangement joins TRBV5-4 to TRBJ2-7; either TRBD1 or TRBD2 may fit D (6 bases each). The CDR3 runs to 13 residues. Germline V gives CDR1 SGHNT, CDR2 YYREEE (reference sequence). Trimming shortened V by 5 bases and J by 3 bases, and 12 bases separated the two germline ends. CDR3 nucleotides: TGTGCCAGCAGTACCAAGGGGGGCTACGAGCAGTACTTC. Translated: CASSTKGGYEQYF.

The CDR3 here is CASKAGQEIPEKLFF. As DNA, the CDR3 is TGTGCCAGCAAGGCTGGCCAGGAGATCCCTGAAAAACTGTTTTTT. The rearrangement links TRBV28 to TRBJ1-4; D gene unclear. Trimming took 7 bases from V and 7 from J, leaving 19 bases between them. This CDR3 is 15 amino acids long. CDR1 and CDR2 from the germline V gene are MDHEN and SYDVKM.

The chain joins TRBV2 to TRBJ1-2; D is undetermined. Germline CDR1 is SNHLY and CDR2 is FYNNEI. The CDR3 consists of 13 residues. The CDR3 spells CAAVAALNYGYTF. CDR3 bases: TGTGCGGCCGTGGCAGCCCTTAATTATGGCTACACCTTC.

In the case of this clone: Additional DNA sequences in this sample encode the identical CDR3. The chain couples TRBV5-4 to TRBJ2-2; D is ambiguous. Per the germline V gene, CDR1 is SGHNT and CDR2 is YYREEE (reference sequence). The ends were cut back, 1 base at V and 0 bases at J, with 7 bases in the middle. This CDR3 is 15 amino acids long. The CDR3 here is CASSLPTANTGELFF. The CDR3 DNA reads as TGTGCCAGCAGCTTGCCGACGGCGAACACCGGGGAGCTGTTTTTT. Drawing the rest from reference TRBV5-4 and TRBJ2-2, the complete variable domain is ETGVTQSPTHLIKTRGQQVTLRCSSQSGHNTVSWYQQALGQGPQFIFQYYREEENGRGNFPPRFSGLQFPNYSSELNVNALELDDSALYLCASSLPTANTGELFFGEGSRLTVL.

In regard to this clone: This sample includes further DNA sequences coding for the same CDR3. The CDR3: CASSYSGTDEAFF. The CDR3 bases are TGTGCCAGCAGTTACTCCGGTACAGACGAAGCTTTCTTT. V gene TRBV6-5 combines with J gene TRBJ1-1; no firm D call. The V end lost 0 bases, the J end lost 8 bases, and 10 bases lay between the germline ends. Germline-derived CDR1 and CDR2 are MNHEY and SVGAGI. CDR3 length: 13 residues.

The rearrangement uses TRBV7-9 and TRBJ2-7, with TRBD1 identical over 9 bases. Germline-derived CDR1 and CDR2 are SEHNR and FQNEAQ (reference sequence). The length of the CDR3 is 16 residues. After removal of 4 bases from V and 0 bases from J, the junction contained 7 bases not matched to a gene. CDR3 nucleotide sequence: TGTGCCAGCAGCTCCCCCGGGACAGGGAGCTCCTACGAGCAGTACTTC. Protein: CASSSPGTGSSYEQYF.

The chain is built from TRBV27 and TRBJ2-3; 9 positions agree with TRBD2. This CDR3 is 16 amino acids long. Germline CDR1 is MNHEY and CDR2 is SMNVEV (reference sequence). V was clipped by 5 bases and J by 0 bases; unmatched bases: 6. The CDR3 loop is CASSQLAGESTDTQYF. The CDR3 DNA reads TGTGCCAGCAGTCAATTAGCGGGAGAAAGCACAGATACGCAGTATTTT.